These T cell receptor beta chains were read from a single sample in a study of shared clonotypes between healthy human individuals. The table came from immunoSEQ multiplex PCR; TCRdb's copy has only in-frame clones and leaves some out. Of roughly 660,000 clones in the sample, less than 95% are singletons; the top ten hold approximately 35%. The material sequenced was memory CD8+ T cells from PBMCs. Receptor source: a young man in good health. Some clones in this sample may be carry-over from other donors' samples. CDR3s include the opening cysteine and the closing phenylalanine or tryptophan. Fields, in order: V gene, J gene, D gene, clone size, CDR3 protein, CDR3 DNA. A D gene is named only where the DNA matches it firmly. Clone size is shown for a subset of rows, as once, few, many or a class of expanded clone.

TRBV28	TRBJ1-6	-	-	CASSQEQDSYNSPLHF	TGTGCCAGCAGCCAAGAGCAAGACTCCTATAATTCACCCCTCCACTTT
TRBV6-1	TRBJ1-3	-	-	CASSEAGGRNTIYF	TGTGCCAGCAGTGAAGCGGGAGGAAGGAACACCATATATTTT
TRBV6-1	TRBJ1-1	-	-	CASSDHTEAFF	TGTGCCAGCAGCGACCACACTGAAGCTTTCTTT
TRBV9	TRBJ2-1	TRBD2	-	CASSAFRTSGRRNEQFF	TGTGCCAGCAGCGCCTTCCGGACTAGCGGGAGGCGCAATGAGCAGTTCTTC
TRBV28	TRBJ2-7	-	-	CASRPLGRGSSYEQYF	TGTGCCAGCAGACCTCTGGGCAGAGGAAGCTCCTACGAGCAGTACTTC
TRBV29-1	TRBJ2-1	TRBD1	many	CSAYGRDRAANEQFF	TGCAGCGCATACGGCCGGGACAGGGCTGCCAATGAGCAGTTCTTC
TRBV28	TRBJ2-3	-	-	CASRDVDTQYF	TGTGCCAGCAGAGACGTGGATACGCAGTATTTT
TRBV9	TRBJ1-2	-	-	CASSVGRAMNYGYTF	TGTGCCAGCAGCGTAGGACGGGCTATGAACTATGGCTACACCTTC
TRBV6-1	TRBJ2-7	-	-	CASSDWRAYEQYF	TGTGCCAGCAGCGATTGGCGGGCCTACGAGCAGTACTTC
TRBV28	TRBJ1-4	TRBD1	many	CASGRGNRGPNEKLFF	TGTGCCAGCGGGCGCGGGAACAGGGGGCCAAATGAAAAACTGTTTTTT
TRBV6-5	TRBJ2-1	TRBD2	-	CASSYGTSGRINEQFF	TGTGCCAGCAGTTACGGGACTAGCGGGAGGATAAATGAGCAGTTCTTC
TRBV20-1	TRBJ2-1	-	-	CSAGPLEQFF	TGCAGTGCCGGGCCCCTAGAGCAGTTCTTC
TRBV7-9	TRBJ1-2	-	few	CASSLDSAGYTF	TGTGCCAGCAGTTTAGATTCTGCGGGCTACACCTTC
TRBV7-3	TRBJ2-6	-	-	CASSLSISGANVLTF	TGTGCCAGCAGCTTAAGCATCTCTGGGGCCAACGTCCTGACTTTC
TRBV5-1	TRBJ1-4	-	-	CASRGDEKLFF	TGCGCCAGCAGAGGCGACGAAAAACTGTTTTTT
TRBV27	TRBJ2-3	-	-	CASQGPDTQYF	TGTGCCAGCCAGGGGCCAGATACGCAGTATTTT
TRBV11-1	TRBJ1-1	-	once	CASSFAGLPGTEAFF	TGTGCCAGCAGCTTCGCGGGGCTTCCTGGCACTGAAGCTTTCTTT
TRBV30	TRBJ2-7	-	-	CAWSIGYEQYF	TGTGCCTGGAGTATCGGGTACGAGCAGTACTTC
TRBV7-9	TRBJ2-3	-	-	CASSSNKAGRTDTQYF	TGTGCCAGCAGCTCCAACAAAGCAGGACGCACAGATACGCAGTATTTT
TRBV27	TRBJ2-5	TRBD2	-	CASSSRTSGTETQYF	TGTGCCAGCAGCTCCCGGACTAGCGGGACGGAGACCCAGTACTTC
TRBV27	TRBJ1-2	-	few	CASSSSQGDRGYGYTF	TGTGCCAGCAGTTCTTCCCAGGGTGACCGTGGCTATGGCTACACCTTC
TRBV6-5	TRBJ1-5	-	many	CASSSLQGGNQPQHF	TGTGCCAGCAGTTCCCTACAGGGCGGCAATCAGCCCCAGCATTTT
TRBV11-3	TRBJ2-5	TRBD1	-	CASSTRGQGEETQYF	TGTGCCAGCAGCACACGGGGACAGGGAGAGGAGACCCAGTACTTC
TRBV7-9	TRBJ2-1	TRBD2	-	CASSPGLAVLRVGNEQFF	TGTGCCAGCAGCCCGGGACTAGCGGTCTTAAGGGTGGGGAATGAGCAGTTCTTC
TRBV2	TRBJ2-7	-	-	CASRPGEQDEQYF	TGTGCCAGCAGGCCCGGGGAACAGGACGAGCAGTACTTC
TRBV5-1	TRBJ1-1	TRBD1	-	CASSFMTGSLESTEAFF	TGCGCCAGCAGCTTCATGACAGGGAGTCTGGAATCCACTGAAGCTTTCTTT
TRBV5-1	TRBJ1-4	-	-	CASSGTYGGYEKLFF	TGCGCCAGCAGCGGGACTTACGGGGGTTATGAAAAACTGTTTTTT
TRBV27	TRBJ2-1	TRBD2	-	CASSLGGGYNEQFF	TGTGCCAGCAGTTTGGGCGGGGGTTACAATGAGCAGTTCTTC
TRBV7-2	TRBJ1-2	-	-	CASRTGRITNYGYTF	TGTGCCAGCAGGACCGGGCGGATTACTAACTATGGCTACACCTTC
TRBV28	TRBJ1-1	-	-	CASSVRGLNTEAFF	TGTGCCAGCAGTGTGAGGGGGTTGAACACTGAAGCTTTCTTT
TRBV27	TRBJ2-1	TRBD2	-	CASSFSGPYNEQFF	TGTGCCAGCAGTTTTAGCGGGCCTTACAATGAGCAGTTCTTC
TRBV2	TRBJ1-1	-	-	CASSVKDEDTEAFF	TGTGCCAGCAGTGTTAAGGATGAGGACACTGAAGCTTTCTTT
TRBV11-3	TRBJ1-1	-	-	CASSFRQDTEAFF	TGTGCCAGCAGCTTTAGGCAGGACACTGAAGCTTTCTTT
TRBV2	TRBJ2-1	TRBD1	-	CARASDRGLYNEQFF	TGTGCCAGGGCGTCGGACAGGGGACTCTACAATGAGCAGTTCTTC
TRBV27	TRBJ1-2	-	-	CASGVSGLANYGYTF	TGTGCCAGCGGGGTTTCGGGGCTGGCTAACTATGGCTACACCTTC
TRBV7-9	TRBJ2-1	-	-	CASSAISGTYNEQFF	TGTGCCAGCAGCGCGATATCCGGGACCTACAATGAGCAGTTCTTC
TRBV28	TRBJ2-3	-	-	CASSSPGYRVEDTQYF	TGTGCCAGCAGTTCGCCGGGTTACAGGGTTGAAGATACGCAGTATTTT
TRBV29-1	TRBJ2-6	-	-	CSGGGTEERHLSSGANVLTF	TGCAGCGGAGGGGGGACAGAGGAACGCCATCTTAGCTCTGGGGCCAACGTCCTGACTTTC
TRBV7-9	TRBJ2-7	TRBD1	-	CASSQRDRPTYEQYF	TGTGCCAGCAGCCAAAGGGACAGGCCAACCTACGAGCAGTACTTC
TRBV7-9	TRBJ1-2	-	-	CASSTTATVDGYTF	TGTGCCAGCAGCACTACGGCGACAGTAGATGGCTACACCTTC
TRBV5-4	TRBJ2-1	-	-	CASSLVLESSYNEQFF	TGTGCCAGCAGCTTGGTTCTCGAGAGCTCCTACAATGAGCAGTTCTTC
TRBV7-6	TRBJ2-5	TRBD1	-	CASSSDRVQETQYF	TGTGCCAGCAGCTCAGACAGGGTCCAAGAGACCCAGTACTTC
TRBV6-6	TRBJ2-7	-	once	CASSYSNPGKAYEQYF	TGTGCCAGCAGTTACTCGAATCCGGGGAAGGCCTACGAGCAGTACTTC
TRBV11-2	TRBJ2-7	-	-	CASSSLGGYEQYF	TGTGCCAGCAGCTCCTTAGGGGGCTACGAGCAGTACTTC
TRBV6-5	TRBJ2-3	-	-	CASRPQGTKTDTQYF	TGTGCCAGCAGACCACAGGGGACTAAGACAGATACGCAGTATTTT
TRBV7-3	TRBJ2-2	-	-	CASSIKGGTGELFF	TGTGCCAGCAGCATTAAGGGTGGCACCGGGGAGCTGTTTTTT
TRBV7-9	TRBJ2-1	TRBD1	once	CASSGKTGDDEQFF	TGTGCATCCTCGGGGAAGACAGGGGACGATGAGCAGTTCTTC
TRBV27	TRBJ2-1	-	-	CASSLQGLPTEWYNEQFF	TGTGCCAGCAGTTTACAGGGACTGCCGACGGAGTGGTACAATGAGCAGTTCTTC
TRBV10-3	TRBJ2-5	-	-	CAISERETQYF	TGTGCCATCAGTGAACGGGAGACCCAGTACTTC
TRBV6-5	TRBJ2-2	-	-	CASSTRAGELFF	TGTGCCAGCAGTACTAGGGCCGGGGAGCTGTTTTTT
TRBV7-9	TRBJ2-3	TRBD1	once	CASSLSPQTGADTQYF	TGTGCCAGCAGCTTATCTCCCCAAACAGGGGCCGATACGCAGTATTTT
TRBV7-7	TRBJ2-7	-	-	CASSLAIQGYEQYF	TGTGCCAGCAGCTTAGCGATCCAGGGCTACGAGCAGTACTTC
TRBV11-2	TRBJ2-2	-	-	CASSLKPNGGSGELFF	TGTGCCAGCAGCTTAAAGCCCAACGGGGGTTCCGGGGAGCTGTTTTTT
TRBV28	TRBJ2-4	-	-	CASSLLVGSEAKNIQYF	TGTGCCAGCAGTTTACTTGTGGGGTCGGAAGCCAAAAACATTCAGTACTTC
TRBV7-8	TRBJ2-7	TRBD2	-	CASSYPLAASYEQYF	TGTGCCAGCAGCTATCCCCTAGCGGCCTCCTACGAGCAGTACTTC
TRBV11-2	TRBJ2-7	-	-	CASSGGKPYEQYF	TGTGCCAGCAGCGGAGGCAAACCCTACGAGCAGTACTTC
TRBV5-6	TRBJ1-3	-	-	CASSLGEGALGNTIYF	TGTGCCAGCAGCTTGGGTGAGGGAGCTCTCGGAAACACCATATATTTT
TRBV5-3	TRBJ2-2	TRBD2	-	CARSLTRTSGDTGELFF	TGTGCCAGAAGCTTGACTCGGACTAGCGGGGACACCGGGGAGCTGTTTTTT
TRBV5-1	TRBJ2-5	-	once	CASSLDFETQYF	TGCGCCAGCAGCTTGGACTTCGAGACCCAGTACTTC